This TCR beta chain is from a study of CD8+CD57+ T cells in acquired aplastic anemia. Study-wide results and limits: Sharing between patients and controls was observed for twenty-nine CD8+ CDR3 sequences.

The V and J ends lost 3 bases and 4 bases, in that order; junction bases with no gene match: 6. The CDR3 totals 14 residues. Germline CDR1 DFQATT, CDR2 SNEGSKA (reference sequence). This clonotype was seen once. Antigen unknown. Both TCR beta VDJ combination and CDR3 sequence profiling were carried out. Genomic DNA was the template for this profiling. TCRdb redid the calling of the reads with MiXCR, one entry per CDR3 protein. This table has tens of thousands of distinct CDR3 sequences, over 35% appearing once. This rearrangement joins TRBV20-1 to TRBJ2-1, with 7 bases lining up with TRBD2. The sample comprised sorted CD4+, CD8+, or CD8+CD57+ T cells (not recorded which) from PBMCs. The sequence came from a human donor in good health, serving as a control. The CDR3 here is CSASYSGDYNEQFF. The CDR3 bases are TGCAGTGCTAGTTACAGCGGGGATTACAATGAGCAGTTCTTC.